This T cell receptor beta chain was documented in a study of cytomegalovirus exposure and HLA in healthy donors. Whole-study context: Findings of an earlier analysis included some 120 million unique TCR beta sequences from roughly 200 million T cells.

Study-wide points: TCR beta sequences numbering around 15,000 were associated with HLA alleles at 0.05 false discovery rate in a later analysis. Earlier analysis yielded a pattern in which most TCR beta V segments were productive about 90% or about 30% of the time. Among the CMV-associated chains, a few were confirmed in vitro as specific for CMV antigens.

Concerning this clone itself: Its specificity is unknown.

This CDR3 comprises 13 residues. The germline V gene encodes CDR1 KGHSH and CDR2 LQKENI. Trimming took 8 bases from V and 1 from J, leaving 11 bases between them. In the PCR, 60 Vbeta and 13 Jbeta primers were used. Method: immunoSEQ multiplex PCR; TCRdb's copy keeps in-frame clones and lacks some. Its clone listing holds around 150,000 clones. This sequence joins TRBV18 and TRBJ1-1; a possible D gene is TRBD1 (5 bases). The material sequenced was PBMCs. The origin of this receptor is a woman in her sixties in good health and CMV-seronegative. The CDR3 DNA reads TGTGCCAGCACGACAGACCAGAACACTGAAGCTTTCTTT. This codes for CASTTDQNTEAFF.